The following is a TCR beta chain sequence with its context. The antigen is not known. Trimming pared 5 bases from V and 5 bases from J, leaving 9 bases between. The V gene's germline CDR1 is SNHLY and CDR2 FYNNEI. The length of the CDR3 is 12 residues. It was with 60 Vbeta and 13 Jbeta primers that the PCR ran. Sequencing was performed with immunoSEQ multiplex PCR; in TCRdb, only in-frame clones are kept and a portion is missing. The sample lists about 170,000 clones; approximately 73% were seen once. This specimen comes from a study of cytomegalovirus exposure and HLA in healthy donors. Study conclusions and caveats: CMV serostatus was the sole immune exposure information available.

The sample taken for sequencing was PBMCs. This clonotype originated in a woman under 30 in good health and CMV-seropositive. The chain recombines TRBV2 with TRBJ2-5; D gene unclear. The CDR3 spells CASSPRLETQYF. The CDR3 coding sequence is TGTGCCAGCAGTCCCAGGCTCGAGACCCAGTACTTC.